These 10 T cell receptor beta chains came from one sample sequenced in a study of CD8+ T cells in alopecia areata. Investigators isolated RNA and reverse transcribed it into cDNA to act as the sequencing template. Clones were sequenced by immunoSEQ multiplex PCR, and TCRdb holds only the in-frame ones, with some missing. The repertoire holds a few hundred thousand clones, with roughly two fifths as singletons. As to treatment: oral pan-JAK inhibitor, 5-10 mg twice daily. Sequencing used CD4+ T cells sorted from blood, obtained between weeks 30 and 35, from a patient treated with tofacitinib. The receptors originated from a human donor with alopecia areata.

This clone was seen only a few times. CDR3 in amino acids: CASQQGNSGTVPQHF. The CDR3 nucleotides are TGTGCCAGTCAACAGGGAAATTCGGGAACGGTGCCCCAGCATTTT. The chain recombines TRBV19 with TRBJ1-5; D possibly corresponds to TRBD1 (6 bases). Deletions cut 8 bases from V and 9 bases from J, with 23 bases between. The CDR3 runs 15 residues. CDR1 and CDR2 from the germline V gene are LNHDA and SQIVND (reference sequence).

This clone showed up just a few times. V and J are TRBV12-2 and TRBJ2-7; the D segment call TRBD2 is taken from the table without a DNA check. TRBV12-2 represents a pseudogene. The CDR3 is made up of 14 amino acids. CDR3 sequence: CASRPGEHRDEQYF. The CDR3, as DNA: TGTGCAAGTCGCCCCGGGGAACATCGGGACGAGCAGTACTTC.

This clone was found a few times. Different DNA sequences within this sample yield the same CDR3. The gene calls are TRBV30 and TRBJ1-1; TRBD1 might be the D (6 bases). CDR1 and CDR2 from the germline V gene are GTSNPN and SVGIG (reference sequence). V was cut by 3 bases and J by 1 base, with 9 bases left in between. The CDR3 runs 13 residues. CDR3 coding DNA: TGTGCCTGGAGCAGACAGGAGAACACTGAAGCTTTCTTT. The encoded protein is CAWSRQENTEAFF.

CDR3 amino acids: CASRFQGGNGYTF. In DNA, the CDR3 is TGTGCCAGCAGATTTCAGGGTGGAAATGGCTACACCTTC. The gene calls are TRBV6-6 and TRBJ1-2; weak D call: TRBD1 (5 bases). The length of the CDR3 is 13 residues. Germline V gene sequence: CDR1 MNHNY, CDR2 SVGAGI (reference sequence). Trimming pared 6 bases from V and 6 bases from J, leaving 14 bases between.

This clone was found a few times. The V and J genes are TRBV11-2 and TRBJ2-5; D might be TRBD1 (6 bases). The CDR3 has 11 residues. Germline CDR1 and CDR2: SGHAT and FQNNGV. Deletions cut 8 bases from V and 5 bases from J, with 9 bases between. Here the CDR3 reads CASDRGETQYF. The CDR3 region has the DNA TGTGCCAGCGATAGGGGGGAGACCCAGTACTTC.

V is TRBV9 and J is TRBJ2-1; D remains ambiguous. The CDR3 runs 15 residues. Germline V lookup: CDR1 SGDLS, CDR2 YYNGEE. V lost 1 base to trimming and J lost 0 bases, with 8 bases between them. The CDR3 nucleotides are TGTGCCAGCAGCGTAAGAGAGAGCTCCTACAATGAGCAGTTCTTC. Translating it yields CASSVRESSYNEQFF.

Regarding this clone: The identical CDR3 is also encoded by other nucleotide sequences in the sample. The chain uses TRBV19 and TRBJ1-5, with unresolved D. The CDR3 extends over 12 amino acids. V was shortened by 6 bases and J by 7 bases, with 10 bases between the two germline ends. From germline, CDR1 is LNHDA and CDR2 SQIVND (reference sequence). CDR3 bases: TGTGCCAGTAGCTCCATGGGGCAGCCCCAGCATTTT. Translated: CASSSMGQPQHF.

This clone was counted only a few times. This sequence joins TRBV19 and TRBJ1-5, with 9 bases matching TRBD1. The CDR3 has 15 amino acids. Per the germline V gene, CDR1 is LNHDA and CDR2 is SQIVND (reference sequence). The V gene end was trimmed by 6 bases and the J gene end by 6 bases; junction bases not matched to a gene: 9. CDR3 protein: CASRTAGQGGQPQHF. The CDR3 DNA is TGTGCCAGTAGAACTGCGGGACAGGGCGGTCAGCCCCAGCATTTT.

The chain carries TRBV18 and TRBJ2-2, with D possibly being TRBD2 (6 bases). The CDR3 sequence is 16 residues long. Trimming cost V 2 bases and J 1 base, with 11 bases left between them. Germline assignment: CDR1 KGHSH and CDR2 LQKENI. As DNA, the CDR3 is TGTGCCAGCTCACCAGGGAGGCCCCTGAACACCGGGGAGCTGTTTTTT. Translating it yields CASSPGRPLNTGELFF.

This clone was observed a handful of times. The chain joins TRBV7-6 to TRBJ1-5, with D perhaps matching TRBD1 (5 bases). The CDR3 spans 15 residues. Germline CDR1 is SGHVS and CDR2 is FNYEAQ. The V gene lost 5 bases and the J gene lost 7 bases, with 18 bases spanning the gap. Written as DNA, the CDR3 is TGTGCCAGCAGCCCCCAGGGAGGGGTAGGGCAGCCCCAGCATTTT. Amino acids: CASSPQGGVGQPQHF.